The 23 T cell receptor beta chains in this list originate from one sample, sequenced in a study of T cells in Graves' hyperthyroidism and ophthalmopathy. Amplified regions were TCR beta CDR3 sequences from RNA transcripts. The HTBI primer set was used in a first-round RT-PCR of the TCR CDR3. Each CDR3 protein is one row after TCRdb ran MiXCR on the multiplex PCR reads. The sample records about 550,000 distinct CDR3 sequences, around 21% being singletons. The sample taken for sequencing was blood. The receptors stem from a man aged 18 to 30 with Graves' hyperthyroidism.

The sample holds many counts of this clonotype. The chain carries TRBV15 and TRBJ2-5; D ambiguous. The V gene's germline CDR1 is LNHNV and CDR2 YYDKDF (reference sequence). This CDR3 comprises 15 residues. Trimming removed 0 bases from V and 1 base from J, with 9 bases in between. The chain's CDR3 is CATSRDDGLQETQYF. The CDR3 coding sequence is TGTGCCACCAGCAGAGATGATGGGCTCCAAGAGACCCAGTACTTC.

This clonotype was counted at least ten times. This rearrangement joins TRBV12-3 or TRBV12-4 to TRBJ1-3, with 8 nucleotides matching TRBD1. The CDR3 is 15 amino acids. The V segment lost 2 bases and the J segment 2 bases; nucleotides outside the gene matches: 2. As DNA, the CDR3 is TGTGCCAGCAGTTTATACAGGGGGACTGGAAACACCATATATTTT. Translating it yields CASSLYRGTGNTIYF.

This clonotype was counted many times. The gene calls are TRBV9 and TRBJ1-2, with D perhaps matching TRBD1 (6 bases). This CDR3 region has 14 residues. V was clipped by 3 bases and J by 4 bases, with 13 bases between them. The germline V gene has CDR1 SGDLS and CDR2 YYNGEE. CDR3 amino acids: CASSALQGTYGYTF. The CDR3 DNA is TGTGCCAGCAGCGCTTTACAGGGAACCTATGGCTACACCTTC.

The chain joins TRBV20-1 to TRBJ2-5; 7 bases match TRBD1. J was trimmed by 7 bases and V by 5 bases; bases with no gene match: 10. This CDR3 contains 13 residues. Germline CDR1 reads DFQATT; CDR2 reads SNEGSKA (reference sequence). This chain's CDR3 is CSAFRDSSVTQYF. The DNA of the CDR3 is TGCAGTGCTTTCCGGGACAGTTCCGTGACCCAGTACTTC.

This clonotype was recorded many times. The chain links TRBV6-2 or TRBV6-3 to TRBJ2-7; the D gene could be TRBD1 or TRBD2 (5 bases each). Trimming removed 2 bases at V and 2 bases at J, with 13 bases between. The length of the CDR3 is 15 residues. CDR1 MNHEY and CDR2 SVGEGT come from the germline V gene. The CDR3 protein is CASSYHRDRAYEQYF. In nucleotides, the CDR3 is TGTGCCAGCAGTTACCATCGGGACCGAGCCTACGAGCAGTACTTC.

The V call is TRBV12-3 or TRBV12-4, the J call TRBJ2-7, with 8 bases that match TRBD1. Germline trimming cut 5 bases from V and 5 bases from J; bases unmatched to any gene: 8. The CDR3 loop spans 14 amino acids. Here the CDR3 reads CASSRGQGLHEQYF. Written as DNA, the CDR3 is TGTGCCAGCAGTCGCGGACAGGGCCTCCACGAGCAGTACTTC.

The V call is TRBV20-1, the J call TRBJ2-5; 7 nucleotides match TRBD2. Germline CDR1 reads DFQATT; CDR2 reads SNEGSKA (reference sequence). This CDR3 has 15 residues. V gave up 1 base and J gave up 5 bases; unmatched junction bases: 10. The CDR3 DNA reads TGCAGTGCTAGAGGGTCGTGGCGGGGAGGGGAGACCCAGTACTTC. Its protein product is CSARGSWRGGETQYF.

The V call is TRBV12-3 or TRBV12-4, the J call TRBJ2-1; possible D gene TRBD2, 6 bases. With 6 bases removed from V and 11 bases from J, the gap between germline ends came to 17 bases. The CDR3 length is 13 residues. CDR3 protein: CASSPGTRAQQFF. The CDR3 DNA reads TGTGCCAGCAGCCCCGGGACTCGGGCCCAGCAGTTCTTC.

This clonotype was observed many times. One junction end disagrees with the germline gene, perhaps due to a read error. The chain joins TRBV27 to TRBJ2-7; D ambiguous. This CDR3 comprises 13 residues. The germline gives CDR1 MNHEY, CDR2 SMNVEV (reference sequence). CDR3 in amino acids: CASSLGSSCEQYF. The CDR3 coding sequence is TGTGCCAGCAGTTTGGGCAGCTCCTGCGAGCAGTACTTC.

This clonotype was seen a handful of times. The chain carries TRBV30 and TRBJ2-7; D unclear. Germline loops: CDR1 GTSNPN, CDR2 SVGIG (reference sequence). The length of the CDR3 is 18 residues. The V end lost 1 base, the J end lost 2 bases, and 24 bases lay between the germline ends. CDR3 sequence: CAWSGGSKPAIQPYEQYF. The CDR3 DNA reads TGTGCCTGGAGTGGTGGCTCCAAACCAGCTATACAGCCCTACGAGCAGTACTTC. The whole variable domain, filled in from reference TRBV30 and TRBJ2-7, reads SQTIHQWPATLVQPVGSPLSLECTVEGTSNPNLYWYRQAAGRGLQLLFYSVGIGQISSEVPQNLSASRPQDRQFILSSKKLLLSDSGFYLCAWSGGSKPAIQPYEQYFGPGTRLTVT.

The genes are TRBV5-4 and TRBJ1-1, with TRBD1 matching 10 bases. V gave up 4 bases and J gave up 5 bases; unmatched junction bases: 8. In germline, CDR1 is SGHNT, CDR2 YYREEE (reference sequence). The CDR3 runs 15 residues. In nucleotides, the CDR3 is TGTGCCAGCAGCCCCCGGACAGGGGGTCGGACTGAAGCTTTCTTT. It specifies CASSPRTGGRTEAFF.

This clonotype was counted at least ten times. The gene calls are TRBV29-1 and TRBJ2-7; D unclear. V was shortened by 4 bases and J by 9 bases, with 4 bases between the two germline ends. This CDR3 has 8 residues. Germline CDR1 reads SQVTM; CDR2 reads ANQGSEA. CDR3: CSVGVQYF. CDR3 DNA: TGCAGCGTTGGAGTGCAGTACTTC.

The V and J genes are TRBV4-1 and TRBJ1-1, with unresolved D. Germline V gene lookup returns CDR1 MGHRA and CDR2 YSYEKL. This CDR3 has 14 residues. V was trimmed by 2 bases and J by 2 bases, leaving 9 bases between them. The DNA for the CDR3 is TGCGCCAGCAGCCAAAGAGAGCAAAACACTGAAGCTTTCTTT. Amino acids: CASSQREQNTEAFF.

Points on this clonotype: A read error may explain this, as a much larger clone is one base away. This chain joins TRBV6-1 and TRBJ2-5, with 8 bases fitting TRBD1. After removal of 2 bases from V and 4 bases from J, the junction contained 0 bases not matched to a gene. The CDR3 covers 13 residues. Germline assignment: CDR1 MNHNS and CDR2 SASEGT. The CDR3 reads CASSEQGAETQYF. The CDR3 DNA is TGTGCCAGCAGTGAACAGGGGGCAGAGACCCAGTACTTC.

This clonotype was seen a few times. The chain couples TRBV4-1 to TRBJ1-1; D is unresolved. CDR3 length: 15 amino acids. The germline V gene has CDR1 MGHRA and CDR2 YSYEKL. V dropped 3 bases and J dropped 1 base, with 12 bases sitting between them. CDR3 DNA: TGCGCCAGCAGCCACCCCCTAAGAGAGAACACTGAAGCTTTCTTT. Its protein is CASSHPLRENTEAFF.

This chain uses TRBV5-6 with TRBJ2-7; D may be TRBD2 (6 bases). This CDR3 contains 13 residues. The V and J ends lost 4 bases and 5 bases respectively, with 13 bases between them. Germline assignment: CDR1 SGHDT and CDR2 YYEEEE. CDR3 region: CASSPGSLNEQYF. The DNA for the CDR3 is TGTGCCAGCAGCCCCGGGAGTTTAAACGAGCAGTACTTC. The variable domain in full, with the rest retrieved from reference TRBV5-6 and TRBJ2-7, is DAGVTQSPTHLIKTRGQQVTLRCSPKSGHDTVSWYQQALGQGPQFIFQYYEEEERQRGNFPDRFSGHQFPNYSSELNVNALLLGDSALYLCASSPGSLNEQYFGPGTRLTVT.

This clonotype was found many times. The chain carries TRBV12-3 or TRBV12-4 and TRBJ1-1; D is possibly TRBD1 (6 bases). This CDR3 contains 13 residues. Trimming took 6 bases from V and 5 from J, leaving 13 bases between them. The chain's CDR3 is CASSNTRGTEAFF. As DNA, the CDR3 is TGTGCCAGCAGCAACACTAGGGGGACTGAAGCTTTCTTT.

In its sample, this clonotype was seen many times. The chain links TRBV4-1 to TRBJ2-7; 10 bases map to TRBD2. CDR3 size: 14 residues. The germline gives CDR1 MGHRA, CDR2 YSYEKL. With V trimmed by 3 bases and J by 5 bases, 4 bases remained unmatched. The CDR3 DNA is TGCGCCAGCAGCCAGGGACTAGCGATCCACGAGCAGTACTTC. This codes for CASSQGLAIHEQYF.

At least ten counts were recorded for this clonotype. The chain joins TRBV28 to TRBJ1-2; 9 bases map to TRBD1. CDR3 length equals 18 residues. Trimming took 5 bases from V and 3 from J; bases not matched to a gene: 16. Germline loops: CDR1 MDHEN, CDR2 SYDVKM. This CDR3 is CASSPRPGTGTGDYGYTF. For the CDR3, the DNA is TGTGCCAGCAGTCCTCGTCCCGGGACAGGGACAGGTGACTATGGCTACACCTTC.

As concerns this clonotype: A read error may be the cause here, since a much bigger clone is one base away. The V and J genes are TRBV12-3 or TRBV12-4 and TRBJ2-5; 7 bases match TRBD2. This CDR3 is 17 amino acids long. The CDR3 DNA follows: TGTGCCAGCAGTTTAAAAGTCCAAGCGGGGTTGGCGGGGACCCAGGACTTC. Translated, it gives CASSLKVQAGLAGTQDF.

This clonotype has at least ten counts. The rearrangement uses TRBV6-1 and TRBJ2-7; D unresolved. Germline-derived CDR1 and CDR2 are MNHNS and SASEGT. This CDR3 comprises 15 residues. V lost 4 bases to trimming and J lost 2 bases, with 15 bases between them. In DNA form, the CDR3 reads TGTGCCAGCAGTGCGACTTGGTGGGATCCCTACGAGCAGTACTTC. Translation: CASSATWWDPYEQYF.

Ten or more counts support this clonotype. V usage is TRBV7-9 and J usage is TRBJ1-1; D gene uncertain. Germline V lookup: CDR1 SEHNR, CDR2 FQNEAQ (reference sequence). The CDR3 is 14 residues long. Trimming removed 2 bases from V and 4 bases from J, with 11 bases in between. CDR3 sequence (DNA): TGTGCCAGCAGCTTACAGGCTCTCGCCACTGAAGCTTTCTTT. It yields the protein CASSLQALATEAFF.

This chain uses TRBV2 with TRBJ2-2; D may be TRBD1 (6 bases). The CDR3 contains 14 residues. The V gene lost 7 bases and the J gene lost 6 bases, with 15 bases spanning the gap. From germline, CDR1 is SNHLY and CDR2 FYNNEI. The CDR3 nucleotides read TGTGCCAGCATGAGCCTCAGGGGATCCGGGGAGCTGTTTTTT. It yields the protein CASMSLRGSGELFF.